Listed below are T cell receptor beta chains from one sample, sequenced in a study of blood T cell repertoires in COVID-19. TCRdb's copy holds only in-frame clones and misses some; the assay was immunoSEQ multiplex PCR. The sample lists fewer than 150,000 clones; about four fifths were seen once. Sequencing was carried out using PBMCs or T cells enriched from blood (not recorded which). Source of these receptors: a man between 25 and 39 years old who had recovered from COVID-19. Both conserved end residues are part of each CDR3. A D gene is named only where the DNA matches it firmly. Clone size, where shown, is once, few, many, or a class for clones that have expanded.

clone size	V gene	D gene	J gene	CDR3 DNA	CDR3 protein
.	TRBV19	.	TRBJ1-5	TGTGCCAGTTCTCAGGTGAATGCATTCAATCAGCCCCAGCATTTT	CASSQVNAFNQPQHF
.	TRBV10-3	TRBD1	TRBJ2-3	TGTGCCACCGAAGAGGGACAGGGGGCTGATACGCAGTATTTT	CATEEGQGADTQYF
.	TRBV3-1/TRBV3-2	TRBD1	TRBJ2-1	TGTGCCAGCAGCCAAACAGGGGCCAGCTCCTACAATGAGCAGTTCTTC	CASSQTGASSYNEQFF
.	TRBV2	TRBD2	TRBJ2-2	TGTGCCAGCAGTGGGGGACTAGCTGGTGGGACCGGGGAGCTGTTTTTT	CASSGGLAGGTGELFF
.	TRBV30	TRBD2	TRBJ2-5	TGTGCCTGGAGGGGCCCCCTGACTAGCGGGAGTTGGGAGACCCAGTACTTC	CAWRGPLTSGSWETQYF
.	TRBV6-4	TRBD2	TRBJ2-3	TGTGCCAGCAGAGCGGGACTAGAAGATACGCAGTATTTT	CASRAGLEDTQYF
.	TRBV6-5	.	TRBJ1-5	TGTGCCAGCAAACTCTCGGTTAGCAATCAGCCCCAGCATTTT	CASKLSVSNQPQHF
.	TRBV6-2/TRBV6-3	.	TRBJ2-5	TGTGCCAGCAGTTACTCGAAAACGGGTGCGGAGACCCAGTACTTC	CASSYSKTGAETQYF
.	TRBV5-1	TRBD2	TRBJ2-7	TGCGCCAGCAGCCAATCGCAGGGGATACTAGCGGGACACGTCTCCGAGCAGTACTTC	CASSQSQGILAGHVSEQYF
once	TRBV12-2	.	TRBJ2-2	TGTGCAAGTCGCTTAGCCCGCGCCAGGGGGGCCGGGGAGCTGTTTTTT	CASRLARARGAGELFF
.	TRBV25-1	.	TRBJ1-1	TGTGCCAGCAGTCGGGCCTCACAGGGAAGGGGGAACACTGAAGCTTTCTTT	CASSRASQGRGNTEAFF
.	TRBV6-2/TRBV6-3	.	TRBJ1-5	TGTGCCAGCAGCAGTCAGGGTGAGGGCAATCAGCCCCAGCATTTT	CASSSQGEGNQPQHF
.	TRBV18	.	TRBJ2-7	TGTGCCAGCTCACCCCCGGGACTCAACACCTACGAGCAGTACTTC	CASSPPGLNTYEQYF
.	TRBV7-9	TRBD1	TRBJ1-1	TGTGCCAGCAGCTTAAAACAGGGGAGGACTGAAGCTTTCTTT	CASSLKQGRTEAFF
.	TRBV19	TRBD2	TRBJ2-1	TGTGCCAGTAGTCCCCTAGCGGGGGGAGCGAATGAGCAGTTCTTC	CASSPLAGGANEQFF
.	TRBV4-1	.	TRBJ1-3	TGCGCCAGCAGCCCCCTAATCTCTGGAAACACCATATATTTT	CASSPLISGNTIYF
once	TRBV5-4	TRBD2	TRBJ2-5	TGTGCCAGCAGCTCCCCAGCGGGAGCAAAAGAGACCCAGTACTTC	CASSSPAGAKETQYF
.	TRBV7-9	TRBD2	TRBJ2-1	TGTGCCAGCAGCCCCCGTATCGCGGGAGGGGAGCAGTTCTTC	CASSPRIAGGEQFF
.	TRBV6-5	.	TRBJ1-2	TGTGCCAGCACCAAGGGAGGGGATCGTCGAGGCTACACCTTC	CASTKGGDRRGYTF
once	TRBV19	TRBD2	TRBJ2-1	TGTGCCAGTAGTATCACTAGCGGAGCAAACAATGAGCAGTTCTTC	CASSITSGANNEQFF
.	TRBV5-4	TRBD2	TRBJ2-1	TGTGCCAGCAGGGATACTAGCGGGAGTCGGAATGAGCAGTTCTTC	CASRDTSGSRNEQFF
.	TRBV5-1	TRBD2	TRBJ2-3	TGCGCCAGCAGCTTTCTAGCGGGGACTAGCACAGATACGCAGTATTTT	CASSFLAGTSTDTQYF
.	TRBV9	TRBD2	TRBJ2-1	TGTGCCAGCAGCGTAGAGGGCGGGAGTTACAATGAGCAGTTCTTC	CASSVEGGSYNEQFF
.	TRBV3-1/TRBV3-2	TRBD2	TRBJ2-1	TGTGCCAGCAGCCACCTCAAGCGGGAGATCTCCTACAATGAGCAGTTCTTC	CASSHLKREISYNEQFF
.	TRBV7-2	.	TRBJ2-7	TGTGCCAGCAGCCTGCTCGGGGGTTCCGAGCAGTACTTC	CASSLLGGSEQYF
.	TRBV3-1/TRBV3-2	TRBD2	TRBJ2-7	TGTGCCAGCAGCCCAGACACCCTTCGGAGCGGGAGTGGGGTTTACGAGCAGTACTTC	CASSPDTLRSGSGVYEQYF
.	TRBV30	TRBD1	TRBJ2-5	TGTGCCTGGGGGGGTACAGGGGGCAACCAAGAGACCCAGTACTTC	CAWGGTGGNQETQYF
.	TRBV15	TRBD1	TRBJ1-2	TGTGCCACCCGGCGACAGGGAGAAGACGGCTACACCTTC	CATRRQGEDGYTF
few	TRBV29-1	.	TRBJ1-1	TGCAGCTCAAGGTTTGACAGGAACACTGAAGCTTTCTTT	CSSRFDRNTEAFF
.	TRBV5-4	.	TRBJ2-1	TGTGCCAGCAGCTCTGGGGGGACTGCCCCTAACAATGAGCAGTTCTTC	CASSSGGTAPNNEQFF
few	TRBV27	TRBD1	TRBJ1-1	TGTGCCAGCAGTTTAGGGCCAGGGGGAGTAGCTTTCTTT	CASSLGPGGVAFF
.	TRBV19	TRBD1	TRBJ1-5	TGTGCCAGTAGTGTCAGACAGGGGGGTCAGCCCCAGCATTTT	CASSVRQGGQPQHF
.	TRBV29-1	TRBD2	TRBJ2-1	TGCAGCGTTGACGCGGGACTAGCGGGGGCTAGCTCCTACAATGAGCAGTTCTTC	CSVDAGLAGASSYNEQFF
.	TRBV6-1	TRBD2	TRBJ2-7	TGTGCCAGCAGTGTGGGGGAGAGACTAGCGGGAGTGGCGCAGTACTTC	CASSVGERLAGVAQYF
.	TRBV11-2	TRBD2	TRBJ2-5	TGTGCCAGCAGTGTTACTAGCGGGGGGGCACGGGAGACCCAGTACTTC	CASSVTSGGARETQYF
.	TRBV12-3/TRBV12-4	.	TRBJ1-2	TGTGCCAGCAGCCGAAAGGACAGTGGCTACACCTTC	CASSRKDSGYTF
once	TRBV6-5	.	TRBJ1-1	TGTGCCAGCAGTTCGACAGGAGGAGAAGCTTTCTTT	CASSSTGGEAFF
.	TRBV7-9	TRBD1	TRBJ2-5	TGTGCCAGCAGCACCAGGGACAGGGGGCGCTGGCCCACAAGAGAGACCCAGTACTTC	CASSTRDRGRWPTRETQYF
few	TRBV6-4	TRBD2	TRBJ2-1	TGTGCCAGCAGTGACTCTAATAGCGGGAGCGAGTACAATGAGCAGTTCTTC	CASSDSNSGSEYNEQFF
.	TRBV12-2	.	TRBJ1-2	TGTGCAAGTCGCTTAGCGTGCTTGAGACAGGGGAATCATGCTAACTATGGCTACACCTTC	CASRLACLRQGNHANYGYTF
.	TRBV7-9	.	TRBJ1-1	TGTGCCAGCAGCCCAGGGGTCCAGAACACTGAAGCTTTCTTT	CASSPGVQNTEAFF
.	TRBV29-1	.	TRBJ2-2	TGCAGCGTCACCAGGGACACCGGGGAGCTGTTTTTT	CSVTRDTGELFF
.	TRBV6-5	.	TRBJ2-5	TGTGCCAGCAGCCCCCGGGGGGCAGGGGAGACCCAGTACTTC	CASSPRGAGETQYF
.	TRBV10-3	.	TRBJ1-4	TGTGCCTCACACAGGGCCGTTAATGAAAAACTGTTTTTT	CASHRAVNEKLFF
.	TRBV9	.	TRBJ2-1	TGTGCCAGCAGCGTAGTAGAAGCGGAGCAGTTCTTC	CASSVVEAEQFF
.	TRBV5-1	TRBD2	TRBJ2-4	TGCGCCAGCAGCTTGCAGGGAGGGGTGGAAAACATTCAGTACTTC	CASSLQGGVENIQYF
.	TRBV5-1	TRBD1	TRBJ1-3	TGCGCCAGCAGCCTGGGACAGGGAATGTACGGAAACACCATATATTTT	CASSLGQGMYGNTIYF
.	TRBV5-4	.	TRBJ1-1	TGTGCCAGCAGCCCGGACAGTCGGGGAACTGAAGCTTTCTTT	CASSPDSRGTEAFF
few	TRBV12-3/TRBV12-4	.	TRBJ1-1	TGTGCCAGCAGGCAGTACACTGAAGCTTTCTTT	CASRQYTEAFF
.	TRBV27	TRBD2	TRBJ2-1	TGTGCCAGCAGTTTAACCGAGCGGGAGGTTAGGCAGTTCTTC	CASSLTEREVRQFF
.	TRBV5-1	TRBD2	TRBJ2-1	TGCGCCAGCAGCTTGGGTCCGGGAGGTAACAATGAGCAGTTCTTC	CASSLGPGGNNEQFF
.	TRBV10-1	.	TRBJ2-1	TGCGCCAGCAGTGAGTCCGGAGGAGGAAATGAGCAGTTCTTC	CASSESGGGNEQFF
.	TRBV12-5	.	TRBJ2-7	TGTGCTAGAGTTTCGACAGGACCCTACGAGCAGTACTTC	CARVSTGPYEQYF
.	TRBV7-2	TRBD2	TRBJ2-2	TGTGCCAGCAGCCGTGAGGTGGGAGGGGCCGGGGAGCTGTTTTTT	CASSREVGGAGELFF
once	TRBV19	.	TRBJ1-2	TGTGCCTCCGCCTCAGGGTTTGCTGGCTACACCTTC	CASASGFAGYTF
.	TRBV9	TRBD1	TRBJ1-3	TGTGCCAGCAGCGTACAGGGGGCGGGTGGAAACACCATATATTTT	CASSVQGAGGNTIYF
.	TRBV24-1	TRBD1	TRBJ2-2	TGTGCCACCAGTGATAAGGGACAGGGGCAGAACACCGGGGAGCTGTTTTTT	CATSDKGQGQNTGELFF
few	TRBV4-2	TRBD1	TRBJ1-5	TGTGCCAGCAGCCAAGACTTAGGGGGCCGGAGCAATCAGCCCCAGCATTTT	CASSQDLGGRSNQPQHF
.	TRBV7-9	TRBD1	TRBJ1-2	TGTGCCAGCAGCATACCGGGACAGGGGGCTCTTGGCTACACCTTC	CASSIPGQGALGYTF
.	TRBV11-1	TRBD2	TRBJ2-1	TGTGCCAGCAGCTTAGACGGGGGGTACAATGAGCAGTTCTTC	CASSLDGGYNEQFF